The 26 T cell receptor beta chains below all came from one sample that was sequenced in a study of shared clonotypes between healthy human individuals. Naive CD8 cells comprised CD45RO-negative, CCR7-positively selected cells, excluding terminally differentiated effector memory CD45RA+ cells. TCRdb's table, derived via immunoSEQ multiplex PCR, lists solely in-frame clones and lacks some. The sample records about 800,000 clones, 90% to 98% being singletons. The sequenced material came from naive CD8+ T cells sorted from blood. The receptors here all came from a man aged 25 to 40 in good health.

The chain joins TRBV6-5 to TRBJ2-7, with D tentatively TRBD1 or TRBD2 (6 bases each). V lost 6 bases and J 6 bases, leaving 15 bases between the germline ends. This CDR3 is 13 amino acids long. The V gene's germline CDR1 is MNHEY and CDR2 SVGAGI. CDR3 sequence: CASSPWGAGEQYF. The CDR3 coding sequence is TGTGCCAGCAGCCCCTGGGGGGCGGGCGAGCAGTACTTC.

The chain couples TRBV18 to TRBJ2-6, with D possibly matching TRBD1 (6 bases). The germline CDR1 and CDR2 sequences are KGHSH and LQKENI. The CDR3 sequence is 15 residues long. The V gene lost 4 bases and the J gene lost 2 bases, with 9 bases spanning the gap. The CDR3 DNA is TGTGCCAGCTCACACAGGGTCCCTGGGGCCAACGTCCTGACTTTC. This gives the protein CASSHRVPGANVLTF. The complete variable domain, with remaining parts taken from reference TRBV18 and TRBJ2-6, reads NAGVMQNPRHLVRRRGQEARLRCSPMKGHSHVYWYRQLPEEGLKFMVYLQKENIIDESGMPKERFSAEFPKEGPSILRIQQVVRGDSAAYFCASSHRVPGANVLTFGAGSRLTVL.

This clone was counted a single time. The gene calls are TRBV29-1 and TRBJ2-1; D remains ambiguous. The CDR3 runs 14 residues. Germline assignment: CDR1 SQVTM and CDR2 ANQGSEA. Trimming shortened V by 6 bases and J by 2 bases, and 14 bases separated the two germline ends. CDR3 sequence reads: CSVDPAGPYNEQFF. CDR3 nucleotide sequence: TGCAGCGTGGATCCAGCTGGACCCTACAATGAGCAGTTCTTC.

J is TRBJ1-2 and V is TRBV29-1; tentatively, D is TRBD1 (5 bases). The CDR3 spans 11 residues. V was shortened by 5 bases and J by 6 bases, with 10 bases between the two germline ends. CDR1 SQVTM and CDR2 ANQGSEA come from the germline V gene. The CDR3 loop is CSVRGLDGYTF. In DNA form, the CDR3 reads TGCAGCGTTAGGGGATTGGATGGCTACACCTTC.

This clone appeared a single time. The chain recombines TRBV11-2 with TRBJ2-3; no clear D. Germline V gene sequence: CDR1 SGHAT, CDR2 FQNNGV. The CDR3 extends over 12 amino acids. Trimming left V 5 bases short and J 3 bases short, with 6 bases between. CDR3 amino acids: CASSRLTDTQYF. The DNA of the CDR3 is TGTGCCAGCAGCCGACTGACAGATACGCAGTATTTT. Supplemented by reference TRBV11-2 and TRBJ2-3, the full variable domain reads EAGVAQSPRYKIIEKRQSVAFWCNPISGHATLYWYQQILGQGPKLLIQFQNNGVVDDSQLPKDRFSAERLKGVDSTLKIQPAKLEDSAVYLCASSRLTDTQYFGPGTRLTVL.

The V and J genes are TRBV28 and TRBJ2-1; D might be TRBD2 (5 bases). V was cut by 4 bases and J by 3 bases, with 10 bases left in between. There are 14 residues in the CDR3. Germline V CDR1 and CDR2: MDHEN, SYDVKM. The CDR3 sequence: CASSSEGYYNEQFF. In nucleotides, the CDR3 is TGTGCCAGCAGTTCTGAGGGCTACTACAATGAGCAGTTCTTC.

This chain joins TRBV30 and TRBJ1-3, with no clear D. The ends were cut back, 0 bases at V and 1 base at J, with 4 bases in the middle. The CDR3 covers 13 residues. Germline CDR1 GTSNPN, CDR2 SVGIG (reference sequence). CDR3 loop: CAWSVDSGNTIYF. The CDR3 DNA reads as TGTGCCTGGAGTGTTGATTCTGGAAACACCATATATTTT.

V usage is TRBV9 and J usage is TRBJ2-2; 9 positions agree with TRBD2. CDR1 is SGDLS and CDR2 is YYNGEE in the germline V gene. V trimming: 0 bases; J trimming: 4 bases; junction bases outside the gene matches: 13. The CDR3 sequence is 19 residues long. CDR3: CASSVEYPAGGQGTGELFF. Written as DNA, the CDR3 is TGTGCCAGCAGCGTAGAGTATCCAGCGGGAGGTCAAGGCACCGGGGAGCTGTTTTTT.

J is TRBJ2-5 and V is TRBV5-5, with TRBD1 identical over 7 bases. In germline, CDR1 is SGHKS, CDR2 YYEKEE (reference sequence). This CDR3 is 16 amino acids long. The ends lost 2 bases at V and 0 bases at J; junction bases unmatched: 7. CDR3: CASSLYGTEYQETQYF. The CDR3 DNA is TGTGCCAGCAGCTTATACGGGACAGAGTACCAAGAGACCCAGTACTTC.

V is TRBV4-1 and J is TRBJ2-1; D remains unclear. The CDR3 covers 14 residues. V was shortened by 1 base and J by 3 bases, with 7 bases between the two germline ends. CDR1 is MGHRA and CDR2 is YSYEKL in the germline V gene. The CDR3 region has the DNA TGCGCCAGCAGCCAAGGTCCTAGCTACAATGAGCAGTTCTTC. The encoded protein is CASSQGPSYNEQFF.

The chain combines TRBV9 with TRBJ2-1; 7 positions agree with TRBD2. J gave up 9 bases and V 4 bases, and 1 base lay outside the gene matches. The length of the CDR3 is 11 residues. Germline V CDR1 and CDR2: SGDLS, YYNGEE. The CDR3 is CASSTGGEQFF. The CDR3 DNA reads as TGTGCCAGCAGCACGGGGGGTGAGCAGTTCTTC.

V usage is TRBV5-5 and J usage is TRBJ1-2; unclear D gene. The V end was cut by 2 bases, the J end by 5 bases, with 28 bases between. CDR3 size: 19 residues. CDR1 is SGHKS, CDR2 YYEKEE, per germline (reference sequence). CDR3 in DNA: TGTGCCAGCAGCTTATTTGTCGAAGTATCCTCGCTAGGAAGATATGGCTACACCTTC. Its protein product is CASSLFVEVSSLGRYGYTF.

This sequence joins TRBV18 and TRBJ2-3, with 9 bases identical to TRBD2. CDR3 length: 15 amino acids. Losses at the gene ends were 6 bases for V and 4 bases for J; bases not matched to a gene: 8. The germline gives CDR1 KGHSH, CDR2 LQKENI. The CDR3 nucleotides are TGTGCCAGCTCCCTGACGAGCGGGAGGTCAGATACGCAGTATTTT. This translates into CASSLTSGRSDTQYF.

This chain uses TRBV2 with TRBJ2-7; the D is unclear. From germline, CDR1 is SNHLY and CDR2 FYNNEI. The germline V and J ends were trimmed by 0 bases and 0 bases, with 9 bases remaining between them. The CDR3 loop spans 15 amino acids. This chain's CDR3 is CASSEAWTFSYEQYF. CDR3 DNA: TGTGCCAGCAGTGAAGCTTGGACGTTCTCCTACGAGCAGTACTTC.

The J gene is TRBJ2-5, the V gene TRBV9; 8 nucleotides align to TRBD1. Trimming cost V 0 bases and J 5 bases; bases outside gene matches: 12. Per the germline V gene, CDR1 is SGDLS and CDR2 is YYNGEE. The CDR3 has 17 amino acids. The CDR3: CASSVESRGRRGETQYF. The CDR3 bases are TGTGCCAGCAGCGTAGAAAGCAGGGGGCGTAGAGGGGAGACCCAGTACTTC.

In nucleotides, the CDR3 is TGTGCCAGCCTTGAGACAGGGCAAGAGACCCAGTACTTC. Protein: CASLETGQETQYF. The chain employs TRBV2 and TRBJ2-5; 7 bases match TRBD1. V lost 8 bases, J lost 2 bases, and 5 bases stayed unmatched. The CDR3 is made up of 13 amino acids. Per the germline V gene, CDR1 is SNHLY and CDR2 is FYNNEI.

This chain uses TRBV18 with TRBJ1-4; maybe TRBD1 (5 bases). CDR3 size: 15 residues. The germline gives CDR1 KGHSH, CDR2 LQKENI. Trimming left V 3 bases short and J 6 bases short, with 14 bases between. CDR3 coding DNA: TGTGCCAGCTCACCCTACCGTCAGGGAGATGAAAAACTGTTTTTT. Its translation: CASSPYRQGDEKLFF. Full variable domain (missing parts from reference TRBV18 and TRBJ1-4): NAGVMQNPRHLVRRRGQEARLRCSPMKGHSHVYWYRQLPEEGLKFMVYLQKENIIDESGMPKERFSAEFPKEGPSILRIQQVVRGDSAAYFCASSPYRQGDEKLFFGSGTQLSVL.

As for this clone: The same CDR3 is also encoded by other DNA sequences in this sample. The chain is built from TRBV13 and TRBJ2-7; 7 bases match TRBD1. The CDR3 has 14 residues. The V segment lost 3 bases and the J segment 0 bases; nucleotides outside the gene matches: 2. CDR1 is PRHDT, CDR2 FYEKMQ, per germline (reference sequence). The CDR3 here is CASSFRQGSYEQYF. CDR3 DNA: TGTGCCAGCAGCTTTAGACAGGGCTCCTACGAGCAGTACTTC.

Only one count was recorded for this clone. This rearrangement joins TRBV19 to TRBJ2-1; 12 bases line up with TRBD2. This CDR3 has 15 residues. Losses at the gene ends were 5 bases for V and 3 bases for J; bases not matched to a gene: 2. Germline CDR1 and CDR2: LNHDA and SQIVND (reference sequence). The CDR3 sequence: CASSSSGRDYNEQFF. Written as DNA, the CDR3 is TGTGCCAGTAGTTCTAGCGGGAGGGACTACAATGAGCAGTTCTTC.

The gene calls are TRBV9 and TRBJ2-1; D not certain. Germline V gene sequence: CDR1 SGDLS, CDR2 YYNGEE. There are 15 residues in the CDR3. V lost 0 bases, J lost 9 bases, and 16 bases lay in between. The CDR3 loop reads CASSVAEVTKSEQFF. DNA for the CDR3: TGTGCCAGCAGCGTAGCTGAAGTTACGAAGTCTGAGCAGTTCTTC. Drawing the rest from reference TRBV9 and TRBJ2-1, the complete variable domain is DSGVTQTPKHLITATGQRVTLRCSPRSGDLSVYWYQQSLDQGLQFLIQYYNGEERAKGNILERFSAQQFPDLHSELNLSSLELGDSALYFCASSVAEVTKSEQFFGPGTRLTVL.

V usage is TRBV5-6 and J usage is TRBJ2-2; D is unresolved. The CDR3 spans 13 residues. Germline CDR1 SGHDT, CDR2 YYEEEE. Deletions cut 2 bases from V and 3 bases from J, with 5 bases between. The CDR3: CASSLTYTGELFF. The CDR3, as DNA: TGTGCCAGCAGCTTAACATACACCGGGGAGCTGTTTTTT.

The V call is TRBV28, the J call TRBJ1-5; perhaps TRBD1 as D (5 bases). The CDR3 spans 14 residues. The germline V and J ends were trimmed by 2 bases and 6 bases, with 11 bases remaining between them. CDR1 is MDHEN, CDR2 SYDVKM, per germline. The CDR3 protein is CASSLDSLLQPQHF. As DNA, the CDR3 is TGTGCCAGCAGTTTAGACAGCCTGCTTCAGCCCCAGCATTTT.

CDR3 sequence: CASRYFSGTWNTGELFF. The CDR3 region has the DNA TGTGCCAGTAGGTACTTCTCCGGGACCTGGAACACCGGGGAGCTGTTTTTT. The chain carries TRBV19 and TRBJ2-2; possibly TRBD1 or TRBD2 for D (5 bases each). Trimming removed 6 bases from V and 1 base from J, with 18 bases in between. The CDR3 is made up of 17 amino acids. The germline gives CDR1 LNHDA, CDR2 SQIVND (reference sequence).

This chain joins TRBV4-2 and TRBJ2-7; no firm D call. CDR1 LGHNA and CDR2 YNFKEQ come from the germline V gene. The CDR3 spans 14 residues. Trimming cost V 1 base and J 4 bases, with 11 bases left between them. For the CDR3, the DNA is TGTGCCAGCAGCCAAGTTGGTAAGGGTTACGAGCAGTACTTC. Translation gives CASSQVGKGYEQYF.

This clone was recorded a few times. V usage is TRBV30 and J usage is TRBJ2-7; D is perhaps TRBD2 (6 bases). Germline assignment: CDR1 GTSNPN and CDR2 SVGIG (reference sequence). V lost 0 bases, J lost 4 bases, and 16 bases lay in between. The CDR3 is made up of 15 amino acids. In DNA, the CDR3 is TGTGCCTGGAGTGTGGGGCTCGGGGGAGGTTACGAGCAGTACTTC. It yields the protein CAWSVGLGGGYEQYF.

The V and J genes are TRBV5-1 and TRBJ2-3; 9 bases map to TRBD2. CDR1 SGHRS and CDR2 YFSETQ come from the germline V gene. The CDR3 contains 16 residues. Trimming took 6 bases from V and 5 from J; bases not matched to a gene: 13. The CDR3 DNA is TGCGCCAGCATCAAGGGGGCTAGCGGGACGAGAGATACGCAGTATTTT. It codes for CASIKGASGTRDTQYF.